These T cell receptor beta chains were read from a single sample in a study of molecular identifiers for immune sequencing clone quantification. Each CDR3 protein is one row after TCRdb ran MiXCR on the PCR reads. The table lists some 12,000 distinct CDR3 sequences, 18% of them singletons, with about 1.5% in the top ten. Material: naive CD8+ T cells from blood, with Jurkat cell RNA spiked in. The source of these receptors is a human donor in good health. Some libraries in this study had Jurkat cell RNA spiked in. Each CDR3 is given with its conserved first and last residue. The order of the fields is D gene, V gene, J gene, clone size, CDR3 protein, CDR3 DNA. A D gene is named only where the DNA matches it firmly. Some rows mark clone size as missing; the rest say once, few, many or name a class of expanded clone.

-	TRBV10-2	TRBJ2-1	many	CASSDYYLNEQFF	TGCGCCAGCAGTGACTATTACTTAAATGAGCAGTTCTTC
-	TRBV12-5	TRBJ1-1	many	CASGLILTDGGHTEAFF	TGTGCTAGTGGTTTGATATTGACGGATGGGGGACACACTGAAGCTTTCTTT
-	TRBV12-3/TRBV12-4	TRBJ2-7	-	CASRNQSYEQYF	TGTGCCAGCAGGAACCAGTCCTACGAGCAGTACTTC
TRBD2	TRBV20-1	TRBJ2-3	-	CSADWSGRALPDTQYF	TGCAGTGCCGACTGGAGCGGGAGGGCCCTTCCAGATACGCAGTATTTT
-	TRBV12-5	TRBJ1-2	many	CASGLDHRTEPYGYTF	TGTGCTAGTGGTTTGGACCACAGGACAGAGCCCTATGGCTACACCTTC
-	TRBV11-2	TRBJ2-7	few	CASTEWGAGEQYF	TGTGCCAGCACCGAGTGGGGGGCAGGGGAGCAGTACTTC
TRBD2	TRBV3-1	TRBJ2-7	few	CASSQELLAGQPGNEQYF	TGTGCCAGCAGCCAAGAGCTTCTAGCGGGGCAACCGGGGAACGAGCAGTACTTC
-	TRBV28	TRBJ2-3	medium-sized	CASSLKVRGGPVLDTQYF	TGTGCCAGCAGTTTAAAGGTCCGGGGAGGCCCTGTTTTAGATACGCAGTATTTT
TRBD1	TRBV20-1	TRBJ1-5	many	CSASWDRALSVNQPQHF	TGCAGTGCTAGTTGGGACAGGGCCCTTTCGGTGAATCAGCCCCAGCATTTT
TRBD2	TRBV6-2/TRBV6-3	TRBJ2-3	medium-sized	CASSWASGSTDTQYF	TGTGCCAGCAGCTGGGCGAGCGGGAGTACAGATACGCAGTATTTT
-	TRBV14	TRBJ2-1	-	CASSQDPSRQSF	TGTGCCAGCAGCCAAGATCCCAGTCGGCAGTCCTTC
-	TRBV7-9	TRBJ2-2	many	CASSLVIQNPGELFF	TGTGCCAGCAGCTTAGTAATCCAGAACCCCGGGGAGCTGTTTTTT